This T cell receptor beta chain was identified during a study of blood T cell repertoires in COVID-19. This clone was recorded once. With 3 bases removed from V and 3 bases from J, the gap between germline ends came to 13 bases. This CDR3 contains 15 residues. Germline V gives CDR1 SGDLS, CDR2 YYNGEE. Here immunoSEQ multiplex PCR was the method, and the copy in TCRdb shows in-frame clones only, minus some. There are under 45,000 clones in the sample; 87% occur only once, and approximately 4.6% lies in the top ten. Sequencing was performed on peripheral blood. The V and J genes are TRBV9 and TRBJ1-3; D gene uncertain. The sequence came from a man in his 60s with acute or convalescent COVID-19. For the CDR3, the DNA is TGTGCCAGCAGCGCCGAGGCTGGGTTTGGAAACACCATATATTTT. Residues: CASSAEAGFGNTIYF.